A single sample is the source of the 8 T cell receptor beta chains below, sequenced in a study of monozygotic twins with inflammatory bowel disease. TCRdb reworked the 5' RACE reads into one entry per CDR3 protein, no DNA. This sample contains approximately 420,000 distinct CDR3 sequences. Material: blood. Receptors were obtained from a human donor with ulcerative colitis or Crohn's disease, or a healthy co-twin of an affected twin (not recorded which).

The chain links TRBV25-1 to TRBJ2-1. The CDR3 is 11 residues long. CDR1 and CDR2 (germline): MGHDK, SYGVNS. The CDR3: CASSDLTEQFF.

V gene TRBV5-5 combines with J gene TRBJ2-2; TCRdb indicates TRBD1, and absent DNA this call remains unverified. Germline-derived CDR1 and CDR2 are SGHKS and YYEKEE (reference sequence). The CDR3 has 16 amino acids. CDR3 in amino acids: CASSSRGGADTGELFF. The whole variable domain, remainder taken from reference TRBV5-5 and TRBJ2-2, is DAGVTQSPTHLIKTRGQQVTLRCSPISGHKSVSWYQQVLGQGPQFIFQYYEKEERGRGNFPDRFSARQFPNYSSELNVNALLLGDSALYLCASSSRGGADTGELFFGEGSRLTVL.

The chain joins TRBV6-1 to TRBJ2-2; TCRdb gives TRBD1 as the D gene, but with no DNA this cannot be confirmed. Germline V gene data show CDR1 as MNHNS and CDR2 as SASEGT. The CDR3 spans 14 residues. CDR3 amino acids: CASRTGANTGELFF.

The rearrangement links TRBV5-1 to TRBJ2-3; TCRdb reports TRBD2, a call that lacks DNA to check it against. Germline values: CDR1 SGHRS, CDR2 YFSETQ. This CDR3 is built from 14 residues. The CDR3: CASSEGGTTDTQYF.

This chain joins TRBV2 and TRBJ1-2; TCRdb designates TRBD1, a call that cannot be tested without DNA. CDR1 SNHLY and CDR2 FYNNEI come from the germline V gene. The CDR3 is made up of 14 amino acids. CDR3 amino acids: CASSGRDSNYGYTF.

The CDR3 protein is CAGSRDRAWGYTF. The rearrangement links TRBV5-1 to TRBJ1-2; TCRdb picks TRBD1, but there is no DNA to check that call. The CDR3 is made up of 13 amino acids. Germline-derived CDR1 and CDR2 are SGHRS and YFSETQ. Looking up the rest from reference TRBV5-1 and TRBJ1-2 gives the full variable domain: KAGVTQTPRYLIKTRGQQVTLSCSPISGHRSVSWYQQTPGQGLQFLFEYFSETQRNKGNFPGRFSGRQFSNSRSEMNVSTLELGDSALYLCAGSRDRAWGYTFGSGTRLTVV.

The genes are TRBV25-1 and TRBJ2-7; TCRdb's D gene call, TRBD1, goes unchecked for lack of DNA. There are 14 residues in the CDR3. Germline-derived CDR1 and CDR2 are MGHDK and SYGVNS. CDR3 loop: CASQPQGFSYEQYF.

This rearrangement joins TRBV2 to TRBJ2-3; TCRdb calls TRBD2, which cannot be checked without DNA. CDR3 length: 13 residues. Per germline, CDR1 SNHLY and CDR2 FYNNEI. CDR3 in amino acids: CASGGRGTDTQYF.